The subject of this entry is one T cell receptor beta chain. The table lists this clone with a few counts. Its recognized antigen is unknown. No base-level quality is on record; no much larger clone is a single base apart. The CDR3 has 14 amino acids, counting the end cysteine and phenylalanine. Of all the DNA, just the CDR3 is kept, 42 bases in frame from base 1. Trimming removed 1 base from V and 8 bases from J, leaving 14 bases between the germline ends. From a lookup of the germline V gene (reference sequence), CDR1 and CDR2 are LNHNV and YYDKDF. The entire isolated RNA was reverse transcribed using the High Capacity cDNA Reverse Transcription Kit, and thus expressed TCRB transcripts were sequenced. Deep immunoSEQ sequencing was applied to naive, central memory and regulatory T cell samples, giving an average of roughly 3.5 million total reads per sample. Sorted cells were lysed in RLT buffer, and RNA was extracted using DNase-treated RNeasy Micro or Mini kits according to cell number. To prevent cross-contamination, each cell subset was processed individually, whereas patient and healthy donor samples were processed jointly. The immunoSEQ multiplex PCR was used to amplify TCRB sequences from cDNA, generating 87-bp fragments that spanned the CDR3 region. Sequencing of the amplicons was performed on the Illumina HiSeq platform. The paper's data handling went like this. Synthetic template baselines were used to correct PCR bias computationally, reads within Hamming distance 2 were collapsed, and singletons that could not be merged were discarded. Reads were aligned against IMGT to assign V, D and J genes, CDR3 length and insertions or deletions at six rearrangement sites. Clonotype counts were normalized to sorted cell number within each subset before computing true diversity and Gini coefficients with the tcR R package. Repertoire sharing was quantified using the overlap coefficient calculated on TCRB nucleotide sequences. Out-of-frame TCRB sequences from naive cells were analyzed as a proxy for the pre-selection repertoire. TCRdb's version of the immuneACCESS table is confined to in-frame rearrangements and falls short of the full clone set. An unresolved V gene accounts for under half of the shortfall where checked; the remainder is of unknown origin. The V and J calls and clone size are taken from that table; D and trimming were inferred from the DNA. The sample table contains 350,000 to 450,000 clones; only one count was recorded for about 14% of them. 0.035% to 0.04% of the sample rests with the top ten.

The data stem from a study of beta chain features in type 1 diabetes (dated 2018 in TCRdb). Regarding the complete study: No differences in mean age, gender distribution, total cell number or subset yield were found between patients and healthy donors. A total of 90 million to 130 million sorted cells were examined across all samples, and a strong correlation was observed between cell number per subset and RNA yield. The study compared the TCRB repertoires of sorted circulating CD4+ T cell subsets in recently diagnosed type 1 diabetes patients with those in matched healthy donors. Whereas all 30 or so donors provided naive and central memory subsets, regulatory and stem cell-like memory subsets were isolated from just 8 patients and about eight healthy donors.

The paper's findings and limits, for the study overall: HLA sub-analyses involved small numbers of individuals, so any influence of HLA type on TCRB rearrangement remained unresolved. Patients with type 1 diabetes made fewer insertions and deleted more nucleotides at VDJ recombination sites, implying thymic rearrangement abnormalities. Because cDNA rather than genomic DNA was sequenced, highly expressing activated cells could have been over-represented, although no difference in activation and CD3 levels was found between groups. In all four CD4+ subsets, TCRB CDR3 length was moderately but significantly shorter in type 1 diabetes patients. Naive, central memory and regulatory TCRB repertoires appeared to be more alike among patients than among healthy donors. Shorter templates might be favored by PCR, yet because patient and control samples were amplified and corrected together, any such skew would affect both groups equally.

Each donor gave one peripheral blood draw, approximately 100 mL on average, collected into heparinised tubes. A BD FACSAria II was used to sort naive, central memory, regulatory and stem cell-like memory CD4+ T cells with a panel that included CD45RO, CCR7, CD25, CD127, CD95 and CD27. Purity was above 95% for every sorted population. PBMCs were isolated right away by Lymphoprep density gradient centrifugation and were stained directly, without culture. To minimize batch effects, samples were stained and sorted in pairs, one healthy donor with one patient per experiment. This sequence was found in a man aged 25 to 40 in good health. The source material was naive CD4+ T cells from blood. The intended sense of this specimen's cell subset or site label: true naive CD4+ T cells. The chain joins TRBV15 to TRBJ1-2, with the identity of the D gene unclear. The CDR3 sequence is CATSRVTNAGGYTF. The DNA is as follows: TGTGCCACCAGCAGAGTAACCAATGCAGGAGGCTACACCTTC.